One sample yielded the 8 T cell receptor beta chains listed below, sequenced in a study of blood T cell repertoires in COVID-19. Repertoires were generated with immunoSEQ multiplex PCR, while TCRdb's copy carries only in-frame clones and drops some. The table shows 200,000 to 250,000 clones, with about 90% occurring only once. The sequencing sample was made of peripheral blood. The receptors were sampled from a woman younger than 35 who had recovered from COVID-19.

In DNA, the CDR3 is TGTGCCAGCAGTTCACCCCGGGACAGGGGGATCTATGGCTACACCTTC. Its translation is CASSSPRDRGIYGYTF. The rearrangement uses TRBV6-5 and TRBJ1-2; TRBD1 aligns across 11 bases. Trimming at V came to 4 bases and at J to 4 bases, leaving 8 bases not matched to a gene. This CDR3 region has 16 residues. Germline CDR1 is MNHEY and CDR2 is SVGAGI.

The rearrangement joins TRBV9 to TRBJ2-7; tentative D call: TRBD2 (6 bases). The CDR3 totals 15 residues. CDR1 and CDR2 (germline): SGDLS, YYNGEE. V lost 4 bases and J 0 bases, leaving 14 bases between the germline ends. The CDR3 coding sequence is TGTGCCAGCAGCCCCCAAGGAGGGAGCTCCTACGAGCAGTACTTC. It specifies CASSPQGGSSYEQYF.

The chain joins TRBV6-2 or TRBV6-3 to TRBJ1-2; D call uncertain. Trimming took 0 bases from V and 5 from J, leaving 16 bases between them. The CDR3 runs to 16 residues. Germline CDR1 reads MNHEY; CDR2 reads SVGEGT. The CDR3, as DNA: TGTGCCAGCAGTTACTCGCTTCCGGGGATCGAATATGGCTACACCTTC. Its translation: CASSYSLPGIEYGYTF.

The rearrangement joins TRBV14 to TRBJ1-1; D is uncertain. The CDR3 runs 16 residues. Trimming removed 2 bases from V and 2 bases from J, with 15 bases in between. CDR1 is SGHDN, CDR2 FVKESK, per germline. CDR3 DNA sequence: TGTGCCAGCAGCCAACCCTCAGGCACGATTAACACTGAAGCTTTCTTT. Translated: CASSQPSGTINTEAFF.

The DNA for the CDR3 is TGCAGCGTTGACTCGCCGGTCGGCACTGAAGCTTTCTTT. This translates into CSVDSPVGTEAFF. This rearrangement joins TRBV29-1 to TRBJ1-1; D remains ambiguous. V gave up 3 bases and J gave up 4 bases, with 12 bases separating them. From germline, CDR1 is SQVTM and CDR2 ANQGSEA. The CDR3 is made up of 13 amino acids.

The J gene is TRBJ2-1, the V gene TRBV27; TRBD2 matches 13 bases. Germline V gene sequence: CDR1 MNHEY, CDR2 SMNVEV (reference sequence). V was clipped by 6 bases and J by 8 bases; unmatched bases: 10. The CDR3 consists of 16 residues. CDR3 in DNA: TGTGCCAGCAGACCGAACGGACTAGCGGGAGTGGATGAGCAGTTCTTC. Amino acids: CASRPNGLAGVDEQFF.

This clone was seen only once. The chain recombines TRBV4-1 with TRBJ2-7; 8 nucleotides agree with TRBD2. The germline V gene has CDR1 MGHRA and CDR2 YSYEKL. The CDR3 covers 13 residues. V was pared by 3 bases and J by 3 bases, with 1 base of the junction left unmatched. CDR3 bases: TGCGCCAGCAGCCAGGGACTAGTCTACGAGCAGTACTTC. This translates into CASSQGLVYEQYF.

This clone was seen many times. The chain links TRBV30 to TRBJ2-7; D is possibly TRBD2 (6 bases). The V gene lost 1 base and the J gene lost 10 bases, with 17 bases spanning the gap. CDR1 and CDR2 from the germline V gene are GTSNPN and SVGIG (reference sequence). The CDR3 runs 13 residues. Here the CDR3 reads CAWSGDGGTGQYF. CDR3 coding DNA: TGTGCCTGGAGTGGGGACGGGGGTACGGGACAGTACTTC. Full variable domain (missing parts from reference TRBV30 and TRBJ2-7): SQTIHQWPATLVQPVGSPLSLECTVEGTSNPNLYWYRQAAGRGLQLLFYSVGIGQISSEVPQNLSASRPQDRQFILSSKKLLLSDSGFYLCAWSGDGGTGQYFGPGTRLTVT.